The table lists the clone carrying this T cell receptor (beta chain) with a few counts. V was pared by 5 bases and J by 6 bases, with 19 bases between. The CDR3 has 15 residues. Germline V gene sequence: CDR1 LNHNV, CDR2 YYDKDF (reference sequence). This entry is derived from a study of regulatory T cells in long-lasting Graves disease. About the study: Newly diagnosed Graves' patients took antithyroid drugs under 3 months.

Stated time point: newly diagnosed GD, antithyroid drugs for less than 3 months. PBMC RNA was the source of the TCR library. Approximately 9 milliliters of peripheral blood went into EDTA tubes. iRepertoire HTBI primers and Arm-PCR of CDR3 regions built TCR beta libraries. TCRdb ran MiXCR on the multiplex PCR reads and lists one entry per CDR3 protein. The top ten clones hold around 12% of a sample with hundreds of thousands of distinct CDR3 sequences, 16% of them seen once. This same sample was also part of a study on T cells in Graves' hyperthyroidism and ophthalmopathy. As that report states: Progression to ophthalmopathy was predicted a median of about six months early.

This chain joins TRBV15 and TRBJ1-1; perhaps TRBD1 as D (6 bases). The clonotype comes from a young man with Graves disease. This material consisted of peripheral blood mononuclear cells (PBMCs), taken at new diagnosis, from a patient treated with antithyroid drugs. CDR3 sequence: CATSPDSILGAEAFF. The CDR3 DNA is TGTGCCACCAGCCCGGACAGCATACTGGGGGCTGAAGCTTTCTTT.